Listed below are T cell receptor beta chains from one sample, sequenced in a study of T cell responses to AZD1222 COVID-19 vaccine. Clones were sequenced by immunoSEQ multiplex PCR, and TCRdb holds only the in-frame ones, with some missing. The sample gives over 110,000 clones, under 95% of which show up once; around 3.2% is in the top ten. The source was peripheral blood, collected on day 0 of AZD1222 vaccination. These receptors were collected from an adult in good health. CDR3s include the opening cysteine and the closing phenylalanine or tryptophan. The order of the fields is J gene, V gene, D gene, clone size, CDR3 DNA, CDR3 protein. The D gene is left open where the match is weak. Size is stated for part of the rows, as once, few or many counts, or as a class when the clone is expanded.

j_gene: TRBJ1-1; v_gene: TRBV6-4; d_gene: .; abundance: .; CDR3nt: TGTGCCAGCAGTGTACAGGCAGGGCCGAACACTGAAGCTTTCTTT; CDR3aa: CASSVQAGPNTEAFF
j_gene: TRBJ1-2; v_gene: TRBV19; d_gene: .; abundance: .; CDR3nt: TGTGCCAGTAGATGGCAGGGCTATGGCTACACCTTC; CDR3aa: CASRWQGYGYTF
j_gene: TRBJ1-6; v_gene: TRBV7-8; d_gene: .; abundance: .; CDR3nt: TGTGCCAGCAGCTATCAGGTGGATTCACCCCTCCACTTT; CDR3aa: CASSYQVDSPLHF
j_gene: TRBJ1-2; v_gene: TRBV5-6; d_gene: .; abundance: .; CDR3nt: TGTGCCAGCAGCCCGCCCCAGGGGACTACCCTTTATGGCTACACCTTC; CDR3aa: CASSPPQGTTLYGYTF
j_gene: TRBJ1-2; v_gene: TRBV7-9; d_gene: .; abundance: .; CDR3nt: TGTGCCAGCAGCTTGGGGGAGCTCGGTGGCTACACCTTC; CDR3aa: CASSLGELGGYTF
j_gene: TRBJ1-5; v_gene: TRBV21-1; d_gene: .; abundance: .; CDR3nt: TGTGCCAGCAGCAAAGGCGGCCAGCCCCAGCATTTT; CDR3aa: CASSKGGQPQHF
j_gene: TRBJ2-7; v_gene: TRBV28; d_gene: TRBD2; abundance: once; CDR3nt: TGTGCCAGCAGTTTATCTGGGGGAGGGCCGTCGCGTGAGCAGTACTTC; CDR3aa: CASSLSGGGPSREQYF
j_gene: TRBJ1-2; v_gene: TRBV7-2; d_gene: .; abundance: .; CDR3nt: TGTGCCAGCAGCTTAGAAGGGAATGACTACTATGGCTACACCTTC; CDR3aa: CASSLEGNDYYGYTF
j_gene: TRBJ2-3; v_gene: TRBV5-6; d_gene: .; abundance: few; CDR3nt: TGTGCCAGCAGTCGCAAGGGTGAACTATCCAAATATACGCAGTATTTT; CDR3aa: CASSRKGELSKYTQYF
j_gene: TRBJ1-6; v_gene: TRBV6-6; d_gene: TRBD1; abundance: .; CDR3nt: TGTGCCAGCAGTTACACAGACAGGGATAGCCTCCACTTT; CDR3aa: CASSYTDRDSLHF
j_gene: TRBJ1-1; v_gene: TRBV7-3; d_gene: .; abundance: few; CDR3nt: TGTGCCAGCAGCTCAGGGGCGGCCGGGAACACTGAAGCTTTCTTT; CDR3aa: CASSSGAAGNTEAFF
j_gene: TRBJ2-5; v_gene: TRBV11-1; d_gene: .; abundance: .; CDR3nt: TGTGCCAGCAGCTTGGGGACTCAGCAAGAGACCCAGTACTTC; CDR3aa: CASSLGTQQETQYF
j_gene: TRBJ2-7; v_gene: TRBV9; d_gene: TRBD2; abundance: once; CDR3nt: TGTGCCAGCACCCAGGGGACTAGCGGGGCCTACGAGCAGTACTTC; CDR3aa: CASTQGTSGAYEQYF
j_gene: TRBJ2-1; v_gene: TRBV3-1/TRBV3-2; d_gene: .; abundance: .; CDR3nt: TGTGCCAGCAGCCCTTTTGAGGGTCCCCGGGATGAGCAGTTCTTC; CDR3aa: CASSPFEGPRDEQFF
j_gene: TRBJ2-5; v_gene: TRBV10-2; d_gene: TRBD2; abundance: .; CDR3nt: TGCGCCAGCAGTGGGCGGGGACTAGCGGGAGGAGGGACCCAGTACTTC; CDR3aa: CASSGRGLAGGGTQYF
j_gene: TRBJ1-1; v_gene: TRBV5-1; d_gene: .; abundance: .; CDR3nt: TGCGCCAGCAGCTTGGGAGTGACAGATATGAACACTGAAGCTTTCTTT; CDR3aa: CASSLGVTDMNTEAFF
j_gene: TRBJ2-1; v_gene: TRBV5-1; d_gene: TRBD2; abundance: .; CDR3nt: TGCGCCAGCAGCTTGGCCGGGGGGTTGGTCGATGAGCAGTTCTTC; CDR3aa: CASSLAGGLVDEQFF
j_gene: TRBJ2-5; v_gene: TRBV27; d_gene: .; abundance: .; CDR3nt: TGTGCCAGCAGTTTTTGGGGTCTCGGATCGGAGACCCAGTACTTC; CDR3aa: CASSFWGLGSETQYF
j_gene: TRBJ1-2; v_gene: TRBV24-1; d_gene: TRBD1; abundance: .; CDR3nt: TGTGCCACCAGTGACGCCACCCAGGGGGCAAATGGCTACACCTTC; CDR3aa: CATSDATQGANGYTF
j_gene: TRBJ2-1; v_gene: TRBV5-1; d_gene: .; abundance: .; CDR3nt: TGCGCCAGCAGCTTGGCAACAGCCAACAATGAGCAGTTCTTC; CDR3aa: CASSLATANNEQFF
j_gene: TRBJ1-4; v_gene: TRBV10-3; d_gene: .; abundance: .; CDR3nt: TGTGCCGCGCGGGGAAGTCTCGGAGAAAAACTGTTTTTT; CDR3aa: CAARGSLGEKLFF
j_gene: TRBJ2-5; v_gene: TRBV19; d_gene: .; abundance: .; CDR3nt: TGTGCCACCAATGGGGGGGGCTCCCAAGAGACCCAGTACTTC; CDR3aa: CATNGGGSQETQYF
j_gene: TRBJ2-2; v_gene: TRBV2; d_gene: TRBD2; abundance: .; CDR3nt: TGTGCCAGCAGACTAGCGGGAGGTACCGGGGAGCTGTTTTTT; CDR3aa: CASRLAGGTGELFF
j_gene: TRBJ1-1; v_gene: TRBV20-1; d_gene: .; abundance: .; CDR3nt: TGCAGTGCTAACCAGAACACTGAAGCTTTCTTT; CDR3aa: CSANQNTEAFF
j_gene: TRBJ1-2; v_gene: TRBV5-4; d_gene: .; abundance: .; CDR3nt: TGTGCCAGCAGCTGGGGAGGAGGAACCCCTCGCTATGGCTACACCTTC; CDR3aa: CASSWGGGTPRYGYTF
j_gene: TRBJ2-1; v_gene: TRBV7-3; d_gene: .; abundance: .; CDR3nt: TGTGCCAGCAGCTTTAAGCGGGCTCTCTACAATGAGCAGTTCTTC; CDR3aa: CASSFKRALYNEQFF
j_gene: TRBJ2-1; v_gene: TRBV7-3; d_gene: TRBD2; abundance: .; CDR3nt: TGTGCCAGCAGCTTAAGTTATACGGCGCCTAGCGGGTCGTACAATGAGCAGTTCTTC; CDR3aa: CASSLSYTAPSGSYNEQFF
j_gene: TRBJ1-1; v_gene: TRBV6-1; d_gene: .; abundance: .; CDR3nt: TGTGCCAGCAGCCTTAACACAGCAGGAAACACTGAAGCTTTCTTT; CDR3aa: CASSLNTAGNTEAFF
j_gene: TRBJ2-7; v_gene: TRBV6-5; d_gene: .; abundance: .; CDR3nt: TGTGCCAGCAGTTCCGGACAGGAGGGGACCTACGAGCAGTACTTC; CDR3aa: CASSSGQEGTYEQYF
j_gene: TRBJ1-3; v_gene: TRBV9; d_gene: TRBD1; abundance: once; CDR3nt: TGTGCCAGCAGCGTAGGGACAGGGGCCGGAAACACCATATATTTT; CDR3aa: CASSVGTGAGNTIYF
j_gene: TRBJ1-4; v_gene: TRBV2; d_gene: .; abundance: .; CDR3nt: TGTGCCAGCAGTCCCGCCAACTTGCGGGTGAGAGTAAAACTGTTTTTT; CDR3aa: CASSPANLRVRVKLFF
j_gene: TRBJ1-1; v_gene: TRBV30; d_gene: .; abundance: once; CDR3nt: TGTGCCTGGAGTGCTACAGGGAACACTGAAGCTTTCTTT; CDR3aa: CAWSATGNTEAFF
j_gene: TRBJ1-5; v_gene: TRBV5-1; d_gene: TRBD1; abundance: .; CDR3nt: TGCGCCAGCAGCCCCCAGGGGGAAATCCAGCCCCAGCATTTT; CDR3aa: CASSPQGEIQPQHF
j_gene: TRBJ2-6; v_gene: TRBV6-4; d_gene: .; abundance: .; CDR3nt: TGTGCCAGCAGTGACTCGAGAGGGAAGGATGGGGCCAACGTCCTGACTTTC; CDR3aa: CASSDSRGKDGANVLTF
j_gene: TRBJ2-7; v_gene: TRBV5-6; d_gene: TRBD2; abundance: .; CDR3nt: TGTGCCAGCAGCTTTCGACTAGCGGGGGCGATGGACGAGCAGTACTTC; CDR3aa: CASSFRLAGAMDEQYF
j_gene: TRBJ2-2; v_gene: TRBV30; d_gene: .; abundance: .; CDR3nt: TGTGCCTGGAGAGGGGGAGCTAACACCGGGGAGCTGTTTTTT; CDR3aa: CAWRGGANTGELFF
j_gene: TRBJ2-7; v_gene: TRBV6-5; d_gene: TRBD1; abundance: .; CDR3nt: TGTGCCAGCAGAAAAGACAGGGTCTCCTACGAGCAGTACTTC; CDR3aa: CASRKDRVSYEQYF
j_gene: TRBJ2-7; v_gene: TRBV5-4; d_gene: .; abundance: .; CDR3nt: TGTGCCAGCAGCGTAGGCAAAATGGGACAAATCTACGAGCAGTACTTC; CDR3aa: CASSVGKMGQIYEQYF
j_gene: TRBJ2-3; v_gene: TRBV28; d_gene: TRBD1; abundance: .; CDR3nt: TGTGCCAGCAGACGGGACAGGGGCACAGATACGCAGTATTTT; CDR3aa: CASRRDRGTDTQYF
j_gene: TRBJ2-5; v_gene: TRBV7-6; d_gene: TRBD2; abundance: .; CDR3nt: TGTGCCAGCAGCTTAGGCCCTCCGGGGCGGGAGGGCCGAGGGGAGACCCAGTACTTC; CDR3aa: CASSLGPPGREGRGETQYF
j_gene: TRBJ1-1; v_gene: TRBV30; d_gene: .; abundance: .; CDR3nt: TGTGCCTGGAGTGACGGCCAGCCTTACACTGAAGCTTTCTTT; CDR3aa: CAWSDGQPYTEAFF
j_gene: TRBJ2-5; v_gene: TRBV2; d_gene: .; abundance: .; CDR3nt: TGTGCCAGCAGTGTGGGACATGAGACACAAGAGACCCAGTACTTC; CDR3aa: CASSVGHETQETQYF
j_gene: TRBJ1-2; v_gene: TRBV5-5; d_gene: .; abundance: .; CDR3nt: TGTGCCAGCAGCTTACGTTATGTTGGGGAAGGGGGCTATGGCTACACCTTC; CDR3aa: CASSLRYVGEGGYGYTF
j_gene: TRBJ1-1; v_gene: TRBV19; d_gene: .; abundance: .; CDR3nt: TGTGCCAGTAGTTGGACCACTGAAGCTTTCTTT; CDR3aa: CASSWTTEAFF
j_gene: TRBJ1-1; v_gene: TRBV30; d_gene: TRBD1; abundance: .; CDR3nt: TGTGCCTGCAGGGGGCCTGAAGCTTTCTTT; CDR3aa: CACRGPEAFF
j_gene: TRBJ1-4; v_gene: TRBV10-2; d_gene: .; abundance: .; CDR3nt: TGCGCCAGCAGATTCGGGGGCAGCACCGCAACTAATGAAAAACTGTTTTTT; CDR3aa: CASRFGGSTATNEKLFF
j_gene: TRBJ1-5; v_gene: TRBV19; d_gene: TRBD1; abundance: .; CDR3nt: TGTGCCAGTAGTCTCGACAGGGGTCCAGGCAATCAGCCCCAGCATTTT; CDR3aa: CASSLDRGPGNQPQHF
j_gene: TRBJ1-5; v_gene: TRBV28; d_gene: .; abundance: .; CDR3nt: TGTGCCAGCAGTTATTTACAGGGCGGGGATCAGCCCCAGCATTTT; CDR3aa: CASSYLQGGDQPQHF
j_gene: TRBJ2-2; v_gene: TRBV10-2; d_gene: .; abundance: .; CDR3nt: TGCGCCAGCATGGACATCAACACCGGGGAGCTGTTTTTT; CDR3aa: CASMDINTGELFF
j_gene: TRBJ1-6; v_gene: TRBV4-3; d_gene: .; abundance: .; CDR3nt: TGCGCCAGCAGCCAAGATATCCCGAGCTCCTATAATTCACCCCTCCACTTT; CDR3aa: CASSQDIPSSYNSPLHF